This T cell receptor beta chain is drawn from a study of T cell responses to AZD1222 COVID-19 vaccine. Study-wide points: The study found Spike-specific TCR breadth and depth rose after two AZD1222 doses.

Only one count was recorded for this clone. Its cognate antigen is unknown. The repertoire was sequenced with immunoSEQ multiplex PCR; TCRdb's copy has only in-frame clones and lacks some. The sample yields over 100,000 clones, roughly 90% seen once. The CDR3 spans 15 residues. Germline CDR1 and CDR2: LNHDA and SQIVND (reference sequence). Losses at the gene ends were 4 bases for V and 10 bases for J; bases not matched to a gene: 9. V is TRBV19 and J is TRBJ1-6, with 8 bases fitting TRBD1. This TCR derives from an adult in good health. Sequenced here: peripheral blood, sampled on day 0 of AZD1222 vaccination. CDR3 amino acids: CASSKLDRGQSPLHF. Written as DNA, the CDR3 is TGTGCCAGTAGTAAACTCGACAGGGGACAGTCACCCCTCCACTTT. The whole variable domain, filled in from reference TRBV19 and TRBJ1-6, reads DGGITQSPKYLFRKEGQNVTLSCEQNLNHDAMYWYRQDPGQGLRLIYYSQIVNDFQKGDIAEGYSVSREKKESFPLTVTSAQKNPTAFYLCASSKLDRGQSPLHFGNGTRLTVT.